One and the same sample provided the 17 T cell receptor beta chains below, sequenced in a study of T cells in Graves' hyperthyroidism and ophthalmopathy. There were TCR beta CDR3 regions amplified from RNA transcripts. The HTBI primer set drove a first-round RT-PCR of the TCR CDR3. Via MiXCR, TCRdb re-called the multiplex PCR reads, giving one row per CDR3 protein. The sample has under 350,000 distinct CDR3 sequences, roughly 13% seen once. Input material: blood. The receptor set was obtained from a woman aged 40-49 years with Graves' hyperthyroidism.

There are many counts of this clonotype. The rearrangement uses TRBV2 and TRBJ2-7; tentatively, D is TRBD1 (6 bases). The V gene lost 6 bases and the J gene lost 5 bases, with 14 bases spanning the gap. This CDR3 has 13 amino acids. The germline V gene has CDR1 SNHLY and CDR2 FYNNEI. The CDR3 bases are TGTGCCAGCAGAAGGGAACAGGGCCACGAGCAGTACTTC. Its translation: CASRREQGHEQYF.

This clonotype was recorded a few times. The chain has TRBV9 and TRBJ2-7; D uncertain. The CDR3 spans 13 residues. V lost 2 bases and J lost 5, with 11 bases in between. The germline V gene encodes CDR1 SGDLS and CDR2 YYNGEE. CDR3 amino acids: CASSVWLNDEQYF. In DNA, the CDR3 is TGTGCCAGCAGCGTGTGGTTGAATGACGAGCAGTACTTC. Complete variable domain (other parts from reference TRBV9 and TRBJ2-7): DSGVTQTPKHLITATGQRVTLRCSPRSGDLSVYWYQQSLDQGLQFLIQYYNGEERAKGNILERFSAQQFPDLHSELNLSSLELGDSALYFCASSVWLNDEQYFGPGTRLTVT.

As for this clonotype: No conserved phenylalanine or tryptophan ends this CDR3, so it is likely a read error. The CDR3 spells CASSLEAQTMNTEAFS. The CDR3 region has the DNA TGTGCCAGCAGTTTAGAGGCTCAGACCATGAACACTGAAGCTTTCTCT. This rearrangement joins TRBV27 to TRBJ1-1; D not certain. V shed 2 bases and J shed 0 bases, with 13 bases lying between them. The germline CDR1 and CDR2 sequences are MNHEY and SMNVEV (reference sequence). The CDR3 loop spans 16 amino acids.

This clonotype was seen a few times. The chain uses TRBV7-9 and TRBJ1-1; D unclear. The CDR3 covers 14 residues. Germline V gene sequence: CDR1 SEHNR, CDR2 FQNEAQ (reference sequence). V lost 5 bases to trimming and J lost 0 bases, with 10 bases between them. The DNA for the CDR3 is TGTGCCAGCAGCCCACAGACACTGAACACTGAAGCTTTCTTT. Encoded protein: CASSPQTLNTEAFF.

This clonotype was seen repeatedly, ten times or more. The V gene is TRBV6-1, the J gene TRBJ1-2, with TRBD1 identical over 9 bases. This CDR3 has 14 amino acids. V lost 6 bases, J lost 4 bases, and 6 bases stayed unmatched. Germline V gene sequence: CDR1 MNHNS, CDR2 SASEGT. The CDR3 region is CASRGDRAGYGYTF. The CDR3 region has the DNA TGTGCCAGCAGAGGGGACAGGGCCGGCTATGGCTACACCTTC.

The table lists this clonotype with many counts. The V and J genes are TRBV7-3 and TRBJ2-3; 9 nucleotides match TRBD1. The germline V gene has CDR1 SGHTA and CDR2 FQGTGA. V gave up 6 bases and J gave up 7 bases; unmatched junction bases: 8. The CDR3 extends over 14 amino acids. CDR3 sequence: CASRAGQGPHTQYF. CDR3 bases: TGTGCCAGCAGGGCGGGACAGGGTCCACATACGCAGTATTTT.

The J gene is TRBJ1-4, the V gene TRBV5-6; D uncertain. In germline, CDR1 is SGHDT, CDR2 YYEEEE. Between the trimmed V and J ends, which lost 0 bases and 8 bases, there was a span of 14 bases. The CDR3 contains 15 residues. The CDR3 coding sequence is TGTGCCAGCAGCTTGGCACATCGTGGACGGGAAAAACTGTTTTTT. Amino acid sequence: CASSLAHRGREKLFF. The variable domain in full, with the rest retrieved from reference TRBV5-6 and TRBJ1-4, is DAGVTQSPTHLIKTRGQQVTLRCSPKSGHDTVSWYQQALGQGPQFIFQYYEEEERQRGNFPDRFSGHQFPNYSSELNVNALLLGDSALYLCASSLAHRGREKLFFGSGTQLSVL.

The rearrangement uses TRBV19 and TRBJ2-3; possibly TRBD2 for D (5 bases). The V gene lost 6 bases and the J gene lost 5 bases, with 9 bases spanning the gap. Germline values: CDR1 LNHDA, CDR2 SQIVND (reference sequence). The CDR3 has 12 amino acids. Here the CDR3 reads CASRVGEDTQYF. The CDR3 nucleotides are TGTGCCAGTAGAGTCGGGGAAGATACGCAGTATTTT. Complete variable domain (other parts from reference TRBV19 and TRBJ2-3): DGGITQSPKYLFRKEGQNVTLSCEQNLNHDAMYWYRQDPGQGLRLIYYSQIVNDFQKGDIAEGYSVSREKKESFPLTVTSAQKNPTAFYLCASRVGEDTQYFGPGTRLTVL.

This clonotype was seen a handful of times. The chain has TRBV27 and TRBJ2-2, with 8 bases matching TRBD2. Germline assignment: CDR1 MNHEY and CDR2 SMNVEV (reference sequence). This CDR3 comprises 18 residues. V lost 4 bases to trimming and J lost 7 bases; unmatched junction nucleotides: 17. The CDR3 loop reads CASSSPIPGGRGIGELFF. The CDR3 DNA sequence: TGTGCCAGCAGTTCCCCCATTCCGGGAGGGCGAGGAATCGGGGAGCTGTTTTTT.

As concerns this clonotype: This clone may be a read error of a much larger clone one base away. The genes are TRBV6-1 and TRBJ1-2; D remains unclear. The CDR3 has 13 residues. Germline V gene data show CDR1 as MNHNS and CDR2 as SASEGT. The CDR3 DNA is TGTGCCAGCAGTGAAGCCGGGAACTATGGCTACAGCTTC. Translation gives CASSEAGNYGYSF.

The genes are TRBV7-2 and TRBJ2-6; D is unclear. This CDR3 contains 15 residues. Trimming cost V 5 bases and J 0 bases, with 8 bases left between them. Germline loops: CDR1 SGHTA, CDR2 FQGNSA. CDR3 sequence (DNA): TGTGCCAGCAGCCGCGAGAACTCTGGGGCCAACGTCCTGACTTTC. Translated: CASSRENSGANVLTF.

This clonotype was seen more than once but under ten times. The rearrangement joins TRBV12-3 or TRBV12-4 to TRBJ2-2; possibly TRBD1 for D (5 bases). The V end was cut by 3 bases, the J end by 4 bases, with 9 bases between. This CDR3 is built from 14 residues. CDR3 in amino acids: CASSFVTATGELFF. The CDR3 DNA follows: TGTGCCAGCAGTTTCGTGACAGCCACCGGGGAGCTGTTTTTT.

This clonotype came up once. The genes are TRBV18 and TRBJ1-3; no definite D call. V lost 6 bases and J lost 0, with 12 bases in between. The V gene's germline CDR1 is KGHSH and CDR2 LQKENI. The CDR3 runs 15 residues. The CDR3 nucleotides read TGTGCCAGCTCCGAGGCCGATTTCTCTGGAAACACCATATATTTT. Its translation is CASSEADFSGNTIYF.

The chain employs TRBV7-9 and TRBJ2-2; no reliable D call. Germline loops: CDR1 SEHNR, CDR2 FQNEAQ (reference sequence). The germline V and J ends were trimmed by 3 bases and 2 bases, with 10 bases remaining between them. The CDR3 has 15 amino acids. CDR3 amino acids: CASSLMVPNTGELFF. The CDR3 DNA sequence: TGTGCCAGCAGCTTGATGGTTCCAAACACCGGGGAGCTGTTTTTT.

In this sample, this clonotype turned up many times. The V call is TRBV19, the J call TRBJ2-5; 8 bases fit TRBD1. V lost 6 bases and J lost 7; bases outside the gene matches: 10. The CDR3 length is 14 residues. Looked up from germline, CDR1 is LNHDA and CDR2 is SQIVND (reference sequence). CDR3 sequence (DNA): TGTGCCAGTAGAAGTACGACAGGGGACGGGACCCAGTACTTC. Protein product: CASRSTTGDGTQYF. Filled out from reference TRBV19 and TRBJ2-5, the complete variable domain reads DGGITQSPKYLFRKEGQNVTLSCEQNLNHDAMYWYRQDPGQGLRLIYYSQIVNDFQKGDIAEGYSVSREKKESFPLTVTSAQKNPTAFYLCASRSTTGDGTQYFGPGTRLLVL.

Many counts were recorded for this clonotype. The V gene is TRBV7-2, the J gene TRBJ1-1; D unclear. The CDR3 length is 14 residues. CDR1 and CDR2 (germline): SGHTA, FQGNSA. Trimming left V 1 base short and J 0 bases short, with 6 bases between. CDR3 protein: CASSLEFMNTEAFF. DNA of the CDR3: TGTGCCAGCAGCTTAGAATTTATGAACACTGAAGCTTTCTTT.

This clonotype occurred many times. The chain is built from TRBV15 and TRBJ2-7; 7 bases map to TRBD1. The V and J ends lost 2 bases and 0 bases, in that order; junction bases with no gene match: 4. This CDR3 comprises 15 residues. Germline V gene sequence: CDR1 LNHNV, CDR2 YYDKDF (reference sequence). CDR3 nucleotide sequence: TGTGCCACCAGCAGATTGACAGGGAGCTCCTACGAGCAGTACTTC. Amino acid sequence: CATSRLTGSSYEQYF.